This TCR beta chain was recovered during a study of blood T cell repertoires in COVID-19. Study at large: T cells, B-cell-depleted T cells, or PBMCs provided the cDNA or gDNA that served as material.

The CDR3 covers 12 residues. Germline CDR1 is SQVTM and CDR2 is ANQGSEA. Trimming pared 6 bases from V and 4 bases from J, leaving 12 bases between. Profiled with immunoSEQ multiplex PCR; TCRdb holds only in-frame clones, not every one. The data hold approximately 73,000 clones, with around nine tenths observed a single time. Sequencing used peripheral blood. The clonotype originates from a woman aged 60-75 years with acute or convalescent COVID-19. This chain uses TRBV29-1 with TRBJ1-1, with a possible D match to TRBD1 (6 bases). CDR3 bases: TGCAGCGTCCGAGGGGGGGGCACTGAAGCTTTCTTT. Translating it yields CSVRGGGTEAFF.